The clone carrying this T cell receptor beta chain was counted a few times. Its specificity is unknown. The sample carries other DNA sequences with the same CDR3. These data originate in a study of T cell therapy after organ transplantation. Study background: T cells were expanded 2 weeks with 30 CMV class I/II epitopes. Long-term post-therapy samples: blood collected 20 to 29 weeks after completing therapy.

CDR3 size: 16 residues. The V and J ends lost 0 bases and 0 bases respectively, with 10 bases between them. Germline V gene data show CDR1 as SGHDT and CDR2 as YYEEEE. Some clones are missing from TCRdb's copy, which holds only in-frame ones; the method was immunoSEQ multiplex PCR. This table has about 18,000 clones, 85% appearing once. Overall study results and limits: Nonresponders had marked pretherapy clonal expansions and little post-therapy change.

Stated time point: 20-29 weeks after completion of therapy. Drug-resistant or recurrent cytomegalovirus affected these solid-organ transplant recipient patients. The V gene is TRBV5-6, the J gene TRBJ1-5; D is unclear. This sequence was found in a human patient who had received a solid organ transplant and had CMV disease. Some T cells may arise from the graft donor. The sequencing here drew on CD8+ T cells from blood, taken after autologous CMV-specific T cell therapy. CDR3 sequence reads: CASSLGGGYSNQPQHF. The CDR3, as DNA: TGTGCCAGCAGCTTGGGGGGTGGATATAGCAATCAGCCCCAGCATTTT.